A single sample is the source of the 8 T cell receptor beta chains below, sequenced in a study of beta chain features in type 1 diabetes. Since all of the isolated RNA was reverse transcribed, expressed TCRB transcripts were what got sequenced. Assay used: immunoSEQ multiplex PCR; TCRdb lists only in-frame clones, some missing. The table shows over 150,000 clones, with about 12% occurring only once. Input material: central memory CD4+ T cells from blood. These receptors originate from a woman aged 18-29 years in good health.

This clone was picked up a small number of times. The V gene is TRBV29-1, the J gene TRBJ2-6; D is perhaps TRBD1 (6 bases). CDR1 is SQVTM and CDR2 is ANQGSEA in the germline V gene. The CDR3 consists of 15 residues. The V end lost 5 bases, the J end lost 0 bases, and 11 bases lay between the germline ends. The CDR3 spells CSVNVDSSGANVLTF. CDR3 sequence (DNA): TGCAGCGTTAACGTGGACAGCTCTGGGGCCAACGTCCTGACTTTC.

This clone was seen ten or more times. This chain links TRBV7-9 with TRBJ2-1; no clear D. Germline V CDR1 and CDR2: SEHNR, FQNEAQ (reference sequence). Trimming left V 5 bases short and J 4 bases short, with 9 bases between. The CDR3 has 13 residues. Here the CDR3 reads CASSPTEYNEQFF. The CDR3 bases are TGTGCCAGCAGCCCAACAGAGTACAATGAGCAGTTCTTC.

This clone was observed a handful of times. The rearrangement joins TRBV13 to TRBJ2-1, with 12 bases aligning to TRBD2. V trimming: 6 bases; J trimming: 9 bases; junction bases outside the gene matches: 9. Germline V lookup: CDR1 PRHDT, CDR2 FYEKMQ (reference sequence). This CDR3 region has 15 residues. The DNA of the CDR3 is TGTGCCAGCAGAGCTCTAGCGGGAGGGCCCAGTGAGCAGTTCTTC. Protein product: CASRALAGGPSEQFF.

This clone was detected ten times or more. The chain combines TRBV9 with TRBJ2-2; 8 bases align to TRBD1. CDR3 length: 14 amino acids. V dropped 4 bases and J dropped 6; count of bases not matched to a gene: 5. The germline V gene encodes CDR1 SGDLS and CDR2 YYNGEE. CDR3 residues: CASSLTGGSGELFF. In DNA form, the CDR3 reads TGTGCCAGCAGCCTTACAGGGGGATCCGGGGAGCTGTTTTTT.

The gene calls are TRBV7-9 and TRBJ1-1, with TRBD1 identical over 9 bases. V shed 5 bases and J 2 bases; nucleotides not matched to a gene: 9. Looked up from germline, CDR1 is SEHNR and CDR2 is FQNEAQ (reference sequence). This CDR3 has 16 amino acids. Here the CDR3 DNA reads TGTGCCAGCAGCCCAGTCCGGGACAGGGAAAACACTGAAGCTTTCTTT. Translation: CASSPVRDRENTEAFF.

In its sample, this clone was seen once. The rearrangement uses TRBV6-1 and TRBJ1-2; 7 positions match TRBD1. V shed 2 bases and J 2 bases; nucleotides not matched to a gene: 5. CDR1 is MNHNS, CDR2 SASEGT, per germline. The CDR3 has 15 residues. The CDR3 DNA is TGTGCCAGCAGTGAAAGGACAGGCACGAACTATGGCTACACCTTC. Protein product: CASSERTGTNYGYTF.

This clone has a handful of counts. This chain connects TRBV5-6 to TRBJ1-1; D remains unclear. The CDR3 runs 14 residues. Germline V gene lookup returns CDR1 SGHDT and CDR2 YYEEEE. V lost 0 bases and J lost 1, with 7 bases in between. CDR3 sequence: CASSLAPGNTEAFF. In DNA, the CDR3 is TGTGCCAGCAGCTTGGCTCCGGGGAACACTGAAGCTTTCTTT.

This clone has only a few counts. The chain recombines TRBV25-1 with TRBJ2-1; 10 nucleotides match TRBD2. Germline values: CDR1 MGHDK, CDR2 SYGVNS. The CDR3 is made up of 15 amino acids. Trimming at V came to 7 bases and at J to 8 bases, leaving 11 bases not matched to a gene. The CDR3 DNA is TGTGCCAGCACCCCCCTCGGGCTAGCGGGGGATGAGCAGTTCTTC. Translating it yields CASTPLGLAGDEQFF.